This TCR beta chain derives from a study of T cells after yellow fever vaccination. Background on the study: Low-cell-number fractions were prepared with SMART-Seq v4 Ultra Low Input. Regarding the study as a whole: Primary-vaccination clones mostly resurfaced post-booster (more than 95% CD4, roughly 90% CD8).

TCR cDNA, made by 5'RACE template switching, carried an added universal primer site and UMIs. Each CDR3 protein gets one entry after TCRdb re-called the 5' RACE reads with MiXCR. The table lists 550,000 to 750,000 distinct CDR3 sequences, roughly 13% of them singletons. About this clonotype: The antigen remains undetermined.

The clonotype originates from a man under 40 who received the YFV17D yellow fever vaccine. Here the sequenced sample was PBMCs, taken on the day of the yellow fever booster vaccination.

The DNA of the CDR3 is TGTGCCTGGAGTGTATCAAGGGGTGATCAGCCCCAGCATTTT. It specifies CAWSVSRGDQPQHF. The chain is built from TRBV30 and TRBJ1-5; D is possibly TRBD1 (5 bases). This CDR3 region has 14 residues. Trimming pared 0 bases from V and 5 bases from J, leaving 11 bases between. Germline V gene lookup returns CDR1 GTSNPN and CDR2 SVGIG (reference sequence).